Included here is one T cell receptor beta chain sequence, with context. The source of the sample is a study of T cells expressing NK-cell markers. No DNA is given; TCRdb re-called the 5' RACE reads and lists each CDR3 protein once. In all, the sample yields a few hundred thousand distinct CDR3 sequences. The germline V gene encodes CDR1 SGHTA and CDR2 FQGNSA. This CDR3 region has 12 residues. This sequence originates from a young man in good health. This chain connects TRBV7-2 to TRBJ1-6. The specimen sequenced was blood T cells: a sorted CD56 or NKG2C T cell subset, CD4+ or CD8+ T cells, or bulk PBMC T cells (not recorded which). The CDR3 spells CASRLANSPLHF.